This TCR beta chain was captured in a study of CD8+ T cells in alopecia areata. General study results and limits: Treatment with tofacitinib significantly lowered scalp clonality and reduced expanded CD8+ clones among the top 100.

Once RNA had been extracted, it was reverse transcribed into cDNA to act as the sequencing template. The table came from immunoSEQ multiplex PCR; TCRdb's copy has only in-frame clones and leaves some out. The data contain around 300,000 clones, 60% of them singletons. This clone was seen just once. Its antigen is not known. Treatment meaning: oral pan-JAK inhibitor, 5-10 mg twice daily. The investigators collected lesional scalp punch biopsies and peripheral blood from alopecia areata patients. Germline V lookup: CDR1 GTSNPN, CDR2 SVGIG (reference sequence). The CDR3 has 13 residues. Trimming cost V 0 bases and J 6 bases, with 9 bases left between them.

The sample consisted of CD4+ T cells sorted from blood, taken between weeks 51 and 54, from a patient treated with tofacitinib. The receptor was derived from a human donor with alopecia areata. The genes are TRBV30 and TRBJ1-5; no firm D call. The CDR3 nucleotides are TGTGCCTGGAGTGTGGAGGGAATTCAGCCCCAGCATTTT. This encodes CAWSVEGIQPQHF.